A single count supports the clone carrying this T cell receptor beta chain. Each participant's cohort was designated according to participant-reported clinical history. This sample stems from a study of blood T cell repertoires in COVID-19. Background on the study: Nucleic acid was either cDNA or gDNA, and it came from T cells, B-cell-depleted T cells, or PBMCs.

The authors' processing: Quantification of nucleated cells was approximated via reference gene primer amplification. Assay used: immunoSEQ multiplex PCR; TCRdb lists only in-frame clones, some missing. D and trimming were read from the DNA, whereas the V and J calls and clone size are those reported in that table. Among around 210,000 clones listed, roughly nine tenths were seen once. This sequence was found in a woman aged 18-35 years who had recovered from COVID-19. Specimen: PBMCs or T cells enriched from blood (not recorded which).

CDR3 nucleotides: TGTGCCAGCAGCCTTGGGTCGGGAAAACTGTTTTTT. Protein sequence: CASSLGSGKLFF. This chain joins TRBV7-9 and TRBJ1-4; D not certain. This CDR3 has 12 residues. Germline V gene sequence: CDR1 SEHNR, CDR2 FQNEAQ (reference sequence). The germline V and J ends were trimmed by 5 bases and 10 bases, with 11 bases remaining between them.